This T cell receptor beta chain emerged from a study of T cell responses to AZD1222 COVID-19 vaccine. A word on this clone: Its specificity is not known.

Trimming at V came to 4 bases and at J to 8 bases, leaving 8 bases not matched to a gene. The CDR3 runs 14 residues. Germline CDR1 is SGDLS and CDR2 is YYNGEE. Clones were read by immunoSEQ multiplex PCR, and TCRdb kept only the in-frame ones, dropping some. The data show about 190,000 clones, roughly nine tenths seen once. Regarding the study as a whole: Increases in Spike-specific TCR breadth and depth were seen after two AZD1222 doses.

The chain employs TRBV9 and TRBJ2-4, with 8 bases lining up with TRBD1. This TCR was recovered from an adult in good health. The sample in question was peripheral blood, obtained on day 0 of AZD1222 vaccination. CDR3 sequence reads: CASSPRDRRYIQYF. Written as DNA, the CDR3 is TGTGCCAGCAGCCCCCGGGACAGGAGGTACATTCAGTACTTC.